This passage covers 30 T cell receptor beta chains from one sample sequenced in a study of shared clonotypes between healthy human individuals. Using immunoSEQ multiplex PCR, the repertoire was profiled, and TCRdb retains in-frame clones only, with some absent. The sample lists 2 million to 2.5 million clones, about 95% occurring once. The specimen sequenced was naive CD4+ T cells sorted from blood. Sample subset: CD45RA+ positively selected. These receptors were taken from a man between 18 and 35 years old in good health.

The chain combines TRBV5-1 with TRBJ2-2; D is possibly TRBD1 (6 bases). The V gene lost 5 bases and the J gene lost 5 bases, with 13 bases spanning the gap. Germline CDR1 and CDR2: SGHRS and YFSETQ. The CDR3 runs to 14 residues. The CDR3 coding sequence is TGCGCCAGCAGTTACCAGGGGTCGACCGGGGAGCTGTTTTTT. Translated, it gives CASSYQGSTGELFF.

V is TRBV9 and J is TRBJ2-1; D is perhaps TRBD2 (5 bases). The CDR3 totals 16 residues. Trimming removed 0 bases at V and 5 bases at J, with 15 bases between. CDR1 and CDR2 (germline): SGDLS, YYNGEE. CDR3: CASSVALSVGDNEQFF. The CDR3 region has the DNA TGTGCCAGCAGCGTAGCCCTTAGCGTGGGAGACAATGAGCAGTTCTTC.

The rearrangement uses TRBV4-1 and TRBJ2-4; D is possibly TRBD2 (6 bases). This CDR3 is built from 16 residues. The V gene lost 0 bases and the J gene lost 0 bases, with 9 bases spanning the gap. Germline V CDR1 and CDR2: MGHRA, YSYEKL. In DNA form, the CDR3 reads TGCGCCAGCAGCCAAGATGGGGGGAGAGCCAAAAACATTCAGTACTTC. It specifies CASSQDGGRAKNIQYF.

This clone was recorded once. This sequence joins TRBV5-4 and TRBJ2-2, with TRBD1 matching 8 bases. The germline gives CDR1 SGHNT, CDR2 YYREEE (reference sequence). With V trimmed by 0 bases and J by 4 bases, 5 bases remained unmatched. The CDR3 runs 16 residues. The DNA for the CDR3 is TGTGCCAGCAGCTTGGCGCAGGGGGCTCGCACCGGGGAGCTGTTTTTT. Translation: CASSLAQGARTGELFF.

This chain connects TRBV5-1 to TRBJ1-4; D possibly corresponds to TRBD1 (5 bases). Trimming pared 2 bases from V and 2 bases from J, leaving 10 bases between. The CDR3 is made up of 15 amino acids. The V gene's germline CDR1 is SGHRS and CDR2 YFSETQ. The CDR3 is CASSFIGDTNEKLFF. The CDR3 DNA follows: TGCGCCAGCAGCTTTATTGGGGACACTAATGAAAAACTGTTTTTT.

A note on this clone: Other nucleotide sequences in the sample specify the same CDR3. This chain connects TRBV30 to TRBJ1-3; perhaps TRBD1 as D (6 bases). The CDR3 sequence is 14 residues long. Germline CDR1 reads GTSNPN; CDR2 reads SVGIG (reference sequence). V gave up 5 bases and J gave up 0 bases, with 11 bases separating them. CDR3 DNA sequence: TGTGCCTGGGCCACAGGGTCCTCTGGAAACACCATATATTTT. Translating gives CAWATGSSGNTIYF. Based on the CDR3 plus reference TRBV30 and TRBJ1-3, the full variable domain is SQTIHQWPATLVQPVGSPLSLECTVEGTSNPNLYWYRQAAGRGLQLLFYSVGIGQISSEVPQNLSASRPQDRQFILSSKKLLLSDSGFYLCAWATGSSGNTIYFGEGSWLTVV.

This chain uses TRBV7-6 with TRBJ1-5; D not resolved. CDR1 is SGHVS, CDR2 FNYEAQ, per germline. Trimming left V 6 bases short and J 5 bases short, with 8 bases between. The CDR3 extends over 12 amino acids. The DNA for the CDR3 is TGTGCCAGCAGTGGGTGGGATCAGCCCCAGCATTTT. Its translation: CASSGWDQPQHF.

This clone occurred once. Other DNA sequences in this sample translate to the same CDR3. Here the CDR3 reads CASSRGGGETQYF. In DNA form, the CDR3 reads TGTGCCAGCAGCAGGGGGGGAGGGGAGACCCAGTACTTC. The rearrangement joins TRBV7-2 to TRBJ2-5; a weak D match, TRBD2 (7 bases). Germline lookup yields CDR1 SGHTA and CDR2 FQGNSA. The CDR3 spans 13 residues. V gave up 5 bases and J gave up 5 bases, with 12 bases separating them. Full variable domain (missing parts from reference TRBV7-2 and TRBJ2-5): GAGVSQSPSNKVTEKGKDVELRCDPISGHTALYWYRQSLGQGLEFLIYFQGNSAPDKSGLPSDRFSAERTGGSVSTLTIQRTQQEDSAVYLCASSRGGGETQYFGPGTRLLVL.

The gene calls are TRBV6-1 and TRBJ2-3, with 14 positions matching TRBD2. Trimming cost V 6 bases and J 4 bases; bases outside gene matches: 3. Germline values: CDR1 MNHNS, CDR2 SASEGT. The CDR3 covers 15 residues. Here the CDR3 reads CASRWTSGGSDTQYF. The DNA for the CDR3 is TGTGCCAGCAGATGGACTAGCGGGGGGTCAGATACGCAGTATTTT.

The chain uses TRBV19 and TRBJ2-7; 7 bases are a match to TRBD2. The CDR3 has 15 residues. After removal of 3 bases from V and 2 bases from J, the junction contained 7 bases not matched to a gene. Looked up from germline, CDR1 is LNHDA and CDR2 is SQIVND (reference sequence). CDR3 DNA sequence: TGTGCCAGTAGTATGGGTGCTAGCGGTACCTACGAGCAGTACTTC. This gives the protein CASSMGASGTYEQYF.

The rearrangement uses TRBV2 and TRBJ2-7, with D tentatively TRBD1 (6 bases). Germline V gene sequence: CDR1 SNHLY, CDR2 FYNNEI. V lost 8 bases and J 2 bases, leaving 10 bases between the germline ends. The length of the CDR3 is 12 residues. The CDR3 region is CASGTLTYEQYF. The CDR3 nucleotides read TGTGCCAGCGGGACACTCACCTACGAGCAGTACTTC.

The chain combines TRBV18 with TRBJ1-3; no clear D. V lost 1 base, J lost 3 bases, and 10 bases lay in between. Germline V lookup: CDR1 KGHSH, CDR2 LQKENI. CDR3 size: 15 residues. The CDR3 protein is CASSPLPEYGNTIYF. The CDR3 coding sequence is TGTGCCAGCTCACCACTGCCGGAGTATGGAAACACCATATATTTT.

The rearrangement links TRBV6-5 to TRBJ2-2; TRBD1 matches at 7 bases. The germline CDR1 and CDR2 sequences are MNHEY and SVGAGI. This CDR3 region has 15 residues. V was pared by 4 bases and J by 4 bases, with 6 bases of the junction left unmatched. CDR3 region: CASSSTTGVTGELFF. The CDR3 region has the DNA TGTGCCAGCAGTTCCACCACAGGGGTCACCGGGGAGCTGTTTTTT.

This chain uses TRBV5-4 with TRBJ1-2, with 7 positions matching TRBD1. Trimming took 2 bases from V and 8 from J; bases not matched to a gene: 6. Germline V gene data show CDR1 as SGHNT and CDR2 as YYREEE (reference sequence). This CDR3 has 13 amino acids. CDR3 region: CASSFRDRGGYTF. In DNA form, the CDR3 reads TGTGCCAGCAGCTTCCGGGACAGAGGGGGCTACACCTTC. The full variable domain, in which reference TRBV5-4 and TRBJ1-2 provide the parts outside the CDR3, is ETGVTQSPTHLIKTRGQQVTLRCSSQSGHNTVSWYQQALGQGPQFIFQYYREEENGRGNFPPRFSGLQFPNYSSELNVNALELDDSALYLCASSFRDRGGYTFGSGTRLTVV.

In DNA form, the CDR3 reads TGTGCCAGCAGCAGCGGGACAGGGGGCTCCTATAATTCACCCCTCCACTTT. The encoded protein is CASSSGTGGSYNSPLHF. The chain is built from TRBV9 and TRBJ1-6, with TRBD1 matching 11 bases. Germline values: CDR1 SGDLS, CDR2 YYNGEE. Unmatched junction bases numbered 3, after V lost 4 bases and J lost 0 bases. The CDR3 runs 17 residues.

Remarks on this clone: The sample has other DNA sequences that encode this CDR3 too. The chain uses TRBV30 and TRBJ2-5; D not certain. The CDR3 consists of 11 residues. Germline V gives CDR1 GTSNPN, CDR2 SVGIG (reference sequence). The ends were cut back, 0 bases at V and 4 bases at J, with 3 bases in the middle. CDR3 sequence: CAWSVTETQYF. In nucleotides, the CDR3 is TGTGCCTGGAGTGTAACAGAGACCCAGTACTTC.

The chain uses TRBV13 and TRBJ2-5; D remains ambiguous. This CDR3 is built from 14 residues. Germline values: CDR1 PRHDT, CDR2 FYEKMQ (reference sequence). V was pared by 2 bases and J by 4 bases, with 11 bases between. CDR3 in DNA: TGTGCCAGCAGCTTACGTCCAGGTACAGAGACCCAGTACTTC. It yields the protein CASSLRPGTETQYF. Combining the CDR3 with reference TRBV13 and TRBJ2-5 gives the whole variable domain AAGVIQSPRHLIKEKRETATLKCYPIPRHDTVYWYQQGPGQDPQFLISFYEKMQSDKGSIPDRFSAQQFSDYHSELNMSSLELGDSALYFCASSLRPGTETQYFGPGTRLLVL.

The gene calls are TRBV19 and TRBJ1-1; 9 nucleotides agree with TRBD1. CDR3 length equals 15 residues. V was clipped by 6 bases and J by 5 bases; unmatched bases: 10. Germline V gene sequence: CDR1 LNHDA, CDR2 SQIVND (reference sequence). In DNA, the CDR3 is TGTGCCAGTAGGGAGACAGGGGGTAGTCTGACTGAAGCTTTCTTT. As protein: CASRETGGSLTEAFF.

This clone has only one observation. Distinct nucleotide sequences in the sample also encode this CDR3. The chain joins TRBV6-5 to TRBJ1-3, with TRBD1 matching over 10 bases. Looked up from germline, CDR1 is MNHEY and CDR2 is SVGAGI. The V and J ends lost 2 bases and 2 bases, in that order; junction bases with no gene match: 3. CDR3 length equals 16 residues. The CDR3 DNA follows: TGTGCCAGCAGTTACAGTGGGACAGGGGCTGGAAACACCATATATTTT. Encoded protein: CASSYSGTGAGNTIYF.

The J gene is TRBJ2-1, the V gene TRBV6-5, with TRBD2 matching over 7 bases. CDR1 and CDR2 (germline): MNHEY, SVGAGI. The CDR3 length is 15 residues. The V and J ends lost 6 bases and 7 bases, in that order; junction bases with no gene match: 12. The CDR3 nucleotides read TGTGCCAGCAGCCCCCCGGGGGGTTCGACGAATGAGCAGTTCTTC. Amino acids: CASSPPGGSTNEQFF.

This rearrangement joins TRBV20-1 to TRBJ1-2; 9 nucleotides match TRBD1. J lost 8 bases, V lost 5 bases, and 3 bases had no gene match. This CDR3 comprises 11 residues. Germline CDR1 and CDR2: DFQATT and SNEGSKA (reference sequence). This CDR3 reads CSAAGQGGYTF. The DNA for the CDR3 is TGCAGTGCTGCCGGACAGGGGGGCTACACCTTC.

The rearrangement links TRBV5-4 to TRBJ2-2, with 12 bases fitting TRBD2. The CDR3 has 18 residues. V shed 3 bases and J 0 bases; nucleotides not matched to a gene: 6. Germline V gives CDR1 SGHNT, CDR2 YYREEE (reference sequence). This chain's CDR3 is CASSSGLAGLANTGELFF. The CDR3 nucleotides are TGTGCCAGCAGCTCCGGACTAGCGGGACTCGCGAACACCGGGGAGCTGTTTTTT.

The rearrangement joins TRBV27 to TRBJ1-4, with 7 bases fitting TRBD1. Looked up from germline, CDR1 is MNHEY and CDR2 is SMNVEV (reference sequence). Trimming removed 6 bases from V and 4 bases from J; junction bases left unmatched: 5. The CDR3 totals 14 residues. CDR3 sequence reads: CASRTTGSNEKLFF. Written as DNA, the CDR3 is TGTGCCAGCAGAACGACAGGGAGTAATGAAAAACTGTTTTTT.

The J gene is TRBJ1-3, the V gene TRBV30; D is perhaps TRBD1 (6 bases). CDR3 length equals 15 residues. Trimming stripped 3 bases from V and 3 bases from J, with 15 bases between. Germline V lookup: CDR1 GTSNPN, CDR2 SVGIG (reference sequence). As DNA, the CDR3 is TGTGCCTGGAGGTGGGGGCAGGGGTATGGAAACACCATATATTTT. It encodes CAWRWGQGYGNTIYF.

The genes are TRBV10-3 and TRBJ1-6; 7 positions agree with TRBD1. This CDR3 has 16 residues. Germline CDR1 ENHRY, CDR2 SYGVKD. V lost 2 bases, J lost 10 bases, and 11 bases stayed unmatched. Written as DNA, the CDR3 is TGTGCCATCAGTGAGACCTCCGGACAGGACGCGTCACCCCTCCACTTT. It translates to CAISETSGQDASPLHF.

CDR3 in DNA: TGTGCCAGCAGCGCGGGACAGGGTGCGGGGGCCAACGTCCTGACTTTC. It yields the protein CASSAGQGAGANVLTF. The chain is built from TRBV9 and TRBJ2-6; 9 bases line up with TRBD1. The CDR3 totals 16 residues. Germline V gives CDR1 SGDLS, CDR2 YYNGEE. After removal of 3 bases from V and 4 bases from J, the junction contained 5 bases not matched to a gene.

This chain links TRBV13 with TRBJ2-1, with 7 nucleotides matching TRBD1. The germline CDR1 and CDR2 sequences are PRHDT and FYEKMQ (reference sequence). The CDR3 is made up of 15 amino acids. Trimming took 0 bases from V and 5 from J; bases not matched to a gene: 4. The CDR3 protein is CASSLGQGDHNEQFF. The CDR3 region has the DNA TGTGCCAGCAGCTTAGGCCAGGGGGACCACAATGAGCAGTTCTTC.

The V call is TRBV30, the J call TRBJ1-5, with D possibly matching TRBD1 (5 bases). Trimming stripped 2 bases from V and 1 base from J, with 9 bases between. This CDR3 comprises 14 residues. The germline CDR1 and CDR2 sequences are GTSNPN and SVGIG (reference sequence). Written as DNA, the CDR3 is TGTGCCTGGAGTCGGGCAGGGAGCAATCAGCCCCAGCATTTT. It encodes CAWSRAGSNQPQHF.

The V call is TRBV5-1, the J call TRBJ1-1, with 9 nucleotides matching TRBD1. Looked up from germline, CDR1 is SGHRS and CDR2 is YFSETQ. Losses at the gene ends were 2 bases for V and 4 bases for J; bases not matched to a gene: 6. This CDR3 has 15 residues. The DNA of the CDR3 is TGCGCCAGCAGCTTTGAAACAGGGGGCCGCACTGAAGCTTTCTTT. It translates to CASSFETGGRTEAFF.

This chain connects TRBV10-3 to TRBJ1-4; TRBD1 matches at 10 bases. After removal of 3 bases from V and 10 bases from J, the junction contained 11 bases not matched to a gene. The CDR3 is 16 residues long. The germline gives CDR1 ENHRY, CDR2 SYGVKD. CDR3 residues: CAISDPGQGGQGKLFF. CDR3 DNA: TGTGCCATCAGTGACCCCGGACAGGGGGGACAGGGAAAACTGTTTTTT.